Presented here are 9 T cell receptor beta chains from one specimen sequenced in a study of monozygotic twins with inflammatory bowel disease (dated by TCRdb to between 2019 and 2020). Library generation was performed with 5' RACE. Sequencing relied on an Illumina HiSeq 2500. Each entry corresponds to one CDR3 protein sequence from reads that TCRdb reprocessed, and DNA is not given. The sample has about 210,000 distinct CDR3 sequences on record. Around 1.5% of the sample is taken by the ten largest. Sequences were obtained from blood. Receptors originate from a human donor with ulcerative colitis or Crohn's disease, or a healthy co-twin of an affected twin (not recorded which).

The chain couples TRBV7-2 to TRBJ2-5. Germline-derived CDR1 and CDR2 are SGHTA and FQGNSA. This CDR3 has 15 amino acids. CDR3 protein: CASSLNFAGQETQYF.

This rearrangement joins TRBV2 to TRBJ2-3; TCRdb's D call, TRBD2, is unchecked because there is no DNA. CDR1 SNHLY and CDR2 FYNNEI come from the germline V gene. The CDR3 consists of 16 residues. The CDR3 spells CASSDGLAGGTDTQYF. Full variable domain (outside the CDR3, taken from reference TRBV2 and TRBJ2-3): EPEVTQTPSHQVTQMGQEVILRCVPISNHLYFYWYRQILGQKVEFLVSFYNNEISEKSEIFDDQFSVERPDGSNFTLKIRSTKLEDSAMYFCASSDGLAGGTDTQYFGPGTRLTVL.

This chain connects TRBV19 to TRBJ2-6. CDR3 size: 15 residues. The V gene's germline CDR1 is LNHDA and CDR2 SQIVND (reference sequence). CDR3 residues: CASSRAWNGANVLTF.

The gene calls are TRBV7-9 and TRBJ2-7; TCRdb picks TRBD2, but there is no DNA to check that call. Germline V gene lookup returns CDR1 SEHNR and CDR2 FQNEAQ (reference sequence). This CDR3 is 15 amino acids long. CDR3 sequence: CASSQGLAGVNEQYF.

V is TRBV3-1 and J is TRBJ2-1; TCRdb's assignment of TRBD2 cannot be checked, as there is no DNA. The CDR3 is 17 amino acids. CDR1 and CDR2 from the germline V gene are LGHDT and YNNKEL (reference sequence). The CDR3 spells CASSQDGLAGGYNEQFF.

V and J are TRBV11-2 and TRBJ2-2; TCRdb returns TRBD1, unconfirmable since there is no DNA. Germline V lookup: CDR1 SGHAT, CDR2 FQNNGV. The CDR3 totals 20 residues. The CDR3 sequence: CASSLALRVIRTGGTGELFF.

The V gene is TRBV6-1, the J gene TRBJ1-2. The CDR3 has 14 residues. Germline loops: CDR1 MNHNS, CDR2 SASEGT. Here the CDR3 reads CASRVLGANYGYTF.

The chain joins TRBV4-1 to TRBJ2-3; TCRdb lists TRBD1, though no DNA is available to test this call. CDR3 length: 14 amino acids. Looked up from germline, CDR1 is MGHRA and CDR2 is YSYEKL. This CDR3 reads CASSHGQGRDTQYF.

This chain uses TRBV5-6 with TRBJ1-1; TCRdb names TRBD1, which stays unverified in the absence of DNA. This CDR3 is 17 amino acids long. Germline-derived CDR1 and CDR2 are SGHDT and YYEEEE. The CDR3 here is CASSLGGTGKMNTEAFF.